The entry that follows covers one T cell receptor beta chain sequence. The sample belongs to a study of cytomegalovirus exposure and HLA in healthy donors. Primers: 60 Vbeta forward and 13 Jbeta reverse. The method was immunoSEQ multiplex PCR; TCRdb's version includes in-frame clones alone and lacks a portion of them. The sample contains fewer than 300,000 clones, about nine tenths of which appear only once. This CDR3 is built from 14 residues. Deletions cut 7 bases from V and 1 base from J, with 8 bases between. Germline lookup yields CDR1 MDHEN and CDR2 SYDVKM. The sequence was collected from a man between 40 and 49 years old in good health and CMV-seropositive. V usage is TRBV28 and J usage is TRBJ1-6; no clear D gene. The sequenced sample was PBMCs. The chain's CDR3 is CASTQTSYNSPLHF. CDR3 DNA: TGTGCCAGCACCCAGACATCCTATAATTCACCCCTCCACTTT.